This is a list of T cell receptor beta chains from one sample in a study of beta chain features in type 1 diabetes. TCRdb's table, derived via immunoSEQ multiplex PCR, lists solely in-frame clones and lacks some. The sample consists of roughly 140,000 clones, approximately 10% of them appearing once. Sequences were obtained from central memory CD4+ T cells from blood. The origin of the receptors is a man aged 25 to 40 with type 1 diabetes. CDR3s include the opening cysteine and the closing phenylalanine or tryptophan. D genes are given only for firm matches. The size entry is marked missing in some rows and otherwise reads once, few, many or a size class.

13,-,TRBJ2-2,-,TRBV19,TGTGCCAGTAGTATCGACGGGACCGGGGAGCTGTTTTTT,CASSIDGTGELFF
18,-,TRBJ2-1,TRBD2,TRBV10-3,TGTGCCATCAGTGAGTCAACTAGCGGGAGGGGGTCCTACAATGAGCAGTTCTTC,CAISESTSGRGSYNEQFF
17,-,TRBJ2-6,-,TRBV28,TGTGCCAGCAGTCAAGGGGGTCTCGGGACTGGGGCCAACGTCCTGACTTTC,CASSQGGLGTGANVLTF
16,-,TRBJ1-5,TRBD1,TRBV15,TGTGCCACCAGCCGCAAGGGACAGGCCGCCGGTCAGCCCCAGCATTTT,CATSRKGQAAGQPQHF
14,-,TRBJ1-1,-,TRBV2,TGTGCCAGCAGTGAAACAGAGAGTAGCACTGAAGCTTTCTTT,CASSETESSTEAFF
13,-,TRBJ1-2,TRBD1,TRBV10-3,TGTGCCATCAGGGGACAGGGGGCTGAAGGCTACACCTTC,CAIRGQGAEGYTF
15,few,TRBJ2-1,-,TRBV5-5,TGTGCCAGCAGCTTGGCCGCAGGGACCTACAATGAGCAGTTCTTC,CASSLAAGTYNEQFF
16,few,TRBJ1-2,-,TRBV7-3,TGTGCCAGCAGCCAGCTTGGGGGGACGGAACAATATGGCTACACCTTC,CASSQLGGTEQYGYTF
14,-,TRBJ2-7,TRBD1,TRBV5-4,TGTGCCAGCAGCTTGACAGGGGCCAGGAACGAGCAGTACTTC,CASSLTGARNEQYF
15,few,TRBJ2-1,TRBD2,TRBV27,TGTGCCAGCTATCGCGGACTAGCGGGAGTGAATGAGCAGTTCTTC,CASYRGLAGVNEQFF
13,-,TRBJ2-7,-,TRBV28,TGTGCCAGCGAGAAACCGACAGGCTACGAGCAGTACTTC,CASEKPTGYEQYF
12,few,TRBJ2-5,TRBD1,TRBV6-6,TGTGCCAGCAAGGGGGCGGGAGAGACCCAGTACTTC,CASKGAGETQYF
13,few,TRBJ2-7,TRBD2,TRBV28,TGTGCCAGCAGCTCAAGGCGGGAGGAAGAGCAGTACTTC,CASSSRREEEQYF
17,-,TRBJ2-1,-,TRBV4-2,TGTGCCAGCAGCCAAGAGGCTCAAAGGAGCTCCTACAATGAGCAGTTCTTC,CASSQEAQRSSYNEQFF
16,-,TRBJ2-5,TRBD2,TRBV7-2,TGTGCCAGCAGCCCCAGTCTAGCGGGAACTCAAGAGACCCAGTACTTC,CASSPSLAGTQETQYF
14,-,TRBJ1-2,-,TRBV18,TGTGCCAGCTCACAAGGAGGGCGTAAAAATGGCTACACCTTC,CASSQGGRKNGYTF
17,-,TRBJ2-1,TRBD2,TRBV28,TGTGCCAGCAGAACTCCTAGCGGGAGAAGAGCGGGCAATGAGCAGTTCTTC,CASRTPSGRRAGNEQFF